These 14 T cell receptor beta chains share one sample of origin, sequenced in a study of blood T cell repertoires in COVID-19. Clones were sequenced by immunoSEQ multiplex PCR, and TCRdb holds only the in-frame ones, with some missing. Of tens of thousands of clones detected, 80% to 85% appear once; the ten largest clones hold over 25%. The sequenced material came from peripheral blood. These receptors all come from a human donor in a cohort sampled during active COVID-19.

J is TRBJ1-4 and V is TRBV5-1; TRBD1 agrees at 11 bases. J gave up 8 bases and V 5 bases, and 2 bases lay outside the gene matches. Germline V gene data show CDR1 as SGHRS and CDR2 as YFSETQ. CDR3 length: 13 amino acids. CDR3 nucleotide sequence: TGCGCCAGCAGTAGGACAGGGGGCGAAAAACTGTTTTTT. Its translation: CASSRTGGEKLFF.

The chain links TRBV7-2 to TRBJ2-7; 14 bases are shared with TRBD2. CDR1 is SGHTA and CDR2 is FQGNSA in the germline V gene. J gave up 1 base and V 3 bases, and 2 bases lay outside the gene matches. The CDR3 is 16 amino acids. Here the CDR3 reads CASSLGLAGDSYEQYF. The CDR3 bases are TGTGCCAGCAGCTTGGGACTAGCGGGGGATTCCTACGAGCAGTACTTC.

This clone was seen more than once but under ten times. V is TRBV9 and J is TRBJ1-2; the match to TRBD1 covers 7 bases. Trimming at V came to 3 bases and at J to 8 bases, leaving 4 bases not matched to a gene. The CDR3 sequence is 12 residues long. Germline assignment: CDR1 SGDLS and CDR2 YYNGEE. This chain's CDR3 is CASSAPGGGYTF. The CDR3 DNA sequence: TGTGCCAGCAGCGCCCCAGGGGGGGGCTACACCTTC.

This chain connects TRBV5-1 to TRBJ1-4, with a weak D call TRBD1 (6 bases). Trimming took 0 bases from V and 4 from J, leaving 10 bases between them. This CDR3 has 15 amino acids. The V gene's germline CDR1 is SGHRS and CDR2 YFSETQ. The CDR3 sequence: CASSLAGGHNEKLFF. The CDR3 DNA reads as TGCGCCAGCAGCTTGGCGGGGGGGCATAATGAAAAACTGTTTTTT.

The chain uses TRBV27 and TRBJ1-1, with a weak D call TRBD1 (6 bases). The CDR3 spans 16 residues. Between the trimmed V and J ends, which lost 6 bases and 3 bases, there was a span of 20 bases. CDR1 is MNHEY, CDR2 SMNVEV, per germline (reference sequence). This CDR3 reads CASRGGMPPRDTEAFF. The CDR3 DNA is TGTGCCAGCAGAGGGGGTATGCCTCCTCGGGACACTGAAGCTTTCTTT.

The chain is built from TRBV6-1 and TRBJ2-1; D remains ambiguous. The germline V and J ends were trimmed by 2 bases and 0 bases, with 14 bases remaining between them. Germline V gives CDR1 MNHNS, CDR2 SASEGT. CDR3 length equals 17 residues. CDR3 amino acids: CASSEKESGRSYNEQFF. The CDR3 DNA sequence: TGTGCCAGCAGTGAAAAAGAGTCTGGGCGCTCCTACAATGAGCAGTTCTTC.

The chain employs TRBV5-5 and TRBJ2-7; 10 nucleotides line up with TRBD2. The V and J ends lost 0 bases and 5 bases, in that order; junction bases with no gene match: 5. This CDR3 has 15 amino acids. Germline V gives CDR1 SGHKS, CDR2 YYEKEE (reference sequence). The CDR3 DNA is TGTGCCAGCAGCTTGGAAGCTAGCGGGGGCCACGAGCAGTACTTC. Its protein is CASSLEASGGHEQYF.

This clone was recorded only once. V usage is TRBV3-1 (or the pseudogene TRBV3-2) and J usage is TRBJ1-1; D is unclear. CDR1 is LGHDT, CDR2 YNNKEL, per germline (reference sequence). V was clipped by 1 base and J by 9 bases, with 9 bases between them. The CDR3 covers 12 residues. The CDR3 DNA reads as TGTGCCAGCAGCCAAGGAGGGAGAAAAGCTTTCTTT. Amino acid sequence: CASSQGGRKAFF.

The V gene is TRBV29-1, the J gene TRBJ2-3, with 7 bases that match TRBD1. V trimming: 6 bases; J trimming: 0 bases; junction bases outside the gene matches: 3. Per the germline V gene, CDR1 is SQVTM and CDR2 is ANQGSEA. This CDR3 contains 13 residues. CDR3 in DNA: TGCAGCGTCGACAGGGATAGCACAGATACGCAGTATTTT. Its translation: CSVDRDSTDTQYF.

Remarks on this clone: Other DNA sequences from this sample encode an identical CDR3 as well. The chain combines TRBV28 with TRBJ2-7; perhaps TRBD1 as D (5 bases). Per the germline V gene, CDR1 is MDHEN and CDR2 is SYDVKM. V was trimmed by 3 bases and J by 4 bases, leaving 7 bases between them. This CDR3 region has 12 residues. CDR3 DNA: TGTGCCAGCAGTTTTGACAGTTACGAGCAGTACTTC. Protein sequence: CASSFDSYEQYF. Variable domain in full (rest from reference TRBV28 and TRBJ2-7): DVKVTQSSRYLVKRTGEKVFLECVQDMDHENMFWYRQDPGLGLRLIYFSYDVKMKEKGDIPEGYSVSREKKERFSLILESASTNQTSMYLCASSFDSYEQYFGPGTRLTVT.

This clone was observed a handful of times. The gene calls are TRBV3-1 (or the pseudogene TRBV3-2) and TRBJ2-2; 8 bases are a match to TRBD2. The CDR3 runs to 15 residues. Trimming cost V 4 bases and J 3 bases; bases outside gene matches: 4. Germline CDR1 is LGHDT and CDR2 is YNNKEL (reference sequence). CDR3 residues: CASSPSGRHTGELFF. The DNA of the CDR3 is TGTGCCAGCAGCCCTAGCGGGCGGCACACCGGGGAGCTGTTTTTT.

The count of this clone is one. The genes are TRBV9 and TRBJ2-1, with 8 bases fitting TRBD2. With 2 bases clipped from V and 8 bases from J, the junction kept 9 bases outside the gene matches. CDR1 is SGDLS and CDR2 is YYNGEE in the germline V gene. The CDR3 loop spans 15 amino acids. Here the CDR3 DNA reads TGTGCCAGCAGCGTCCTCGGGGGGGCACCACATGAGCAGTTCTTC. Amino acids: CASSVLGGAPHEQFF.

The CDR3 nucleotides read TGTGCCAGCAGCTTGTATTCAGGGGAAGAGACCCAGTACTTC. Encoded protein: CASSLYSGEETQYF. The gene calls are TRBV11-3 and TRBJ2-5; a possible D gene is TRBD1 (6 bases). The V gene lost 3 bases and the J gene lost 3 bases, with 11 bases spanning the gap. The CDR3 length is 14 residues. In germline, CDR1 is SGHNT, CDR2 YENEEA.

V is TRBV7-8 and J is TRBJ2-7; 8 bases match TRBD1. V was clipped by 5 bases and J by 4 bases; unmatched bases: 16. Germline CDR1 is SGHVS and CDR2 is FQNEAQ. The CDR3 has 17 amino acids. CDR3 nucleotide sequence: TGTGCCAGCAGCCCACAAGTGGGCGGACAGGGTCGATACGAGCAGTACTTC. Its translation is CASSPQVGGQGRYEQYF.